This T cell receptor beta chain was sequenced in a study of T cell repertoires in cytomegalovirus infection. Study as a whole: Recently described HLA-C-restricted plus well-studied HLA-B-restricted CMV epitopes were used.

A remark on this clonotype: Its antigen remains unidentified.

TCRdb independently ran MiXCR on the reads; one entry per CDR3 protein. The table includes about 480,000 distinct CDR3 sequences, roughly 34% detected once. Study conclusions and caveats: Individuals carrying CMV plus the relevant HLA were identified by cumulative frequency of public TCR beta families.

Trimming cost V 6 bases and J 5 bases, with 16 bases left between them. CDR3 length: 15 residues. The V call is TRBV12-3 or TRBV12-4, the J call TRBJ2-2, with D hard to call. The specimen was cultured PBMCs, collected from culture after CMV antigen stimulation. The origin of this receptor is a human donor in good health (CMV status not recorded). Some clones in this sample may be carry-over from other donors' samples. The CDR3 spells CASRPTPGGTGELFF. The CDR3 nucleotides read TGTGCCAGCAGACCCACCCCGGGTGGTACCGGGGAGCTGTTTTTT.